This TCR beta chain comes out of a study of T cell changes during pregnancy in multiple sclerosis. CDR3 length equals 17 residues. The V and J ends lost 3 bases and 7 bases respectively, with 21 bases between them. Germline CDR1 and CDR2: MNHEY and SMNVEV (reference sequence). The assay was immunoSEQ multiplex PCR, and TCRdb's table has in-frame clones only and misses some. The profile covers around 37,000 clones, with over 80% appearing a single time and roughly 29% taken by the ten largest. Specimen: CD8+ T cells from peripheral blood mononuclear cells, collected before pregnancy. The sequence derives from a female donor with multiple sclerosis, enrolled in a pregnancy study. V and J are TRBV27 and TRBJ1-4, with D tentatively TRBD1 (6 bases). Written as DNA, the CDR3 is TGTGCCAGCAGTTTTTATCAGGGGTACATTAGAGGTGAAAAACTGTTTTTT. This encodes CASSFYQGYIRGEKLFF.